Listed here are 28 T cell receptor beta chains from one sample, sequenced in a study of blood T cell repertoires in COVID-19. Data came from immunoSEQ multiplex PCR; TCRdb stores just in-frame clones and leaves some out. Seen here are 55,000 to 75,000 clones, about 86% observed once, and the top ten hold roughly 30%. Sequencing input: peripheral blood. Every receptor here comes from a man in his sixties or seventies with acute or convalescent COVID-19.

This rearrangement joins TRBV12-3 or TRBV12-4 to TRBJ1-2; TRBD1 matches at 9 bases. The CDR3 totals 13 residues. V gave up 6 bases and J gave up 8 bases; unmatched junction bases: 7. The DNA for the CDR3 is TGTGCCAGCAGCCGGGGGACAGGGAGCGGCTACACCTTC. Amino acid sequence: CASSRGTGSGYTF.

The chain has TRBV19 and TRBJ1-4; D ambiguous. Trimming removed 5 bases at V and 3 bases at J, with 10 bases between. CDR3 length: 14 residues. CDR1 and CDR2 (germline): LNHDA, SQIVND (reference sequence). The CDR3 region is CASSDGGSNEKLFF. In nucleotides, the CDR3 is TGTGCCAGTAGTGACGGCGGATCTAATGAAAAACTGTTTTTT.

This chain joins TRBV2 and TRBJ1-3; no definite D call. V lost 6 bases, J lost 4 bases, and 13 bases lay in between. The germline CDR1 and CDR2 sequences are SNHLY and FYNNEI. This CDR3 has 14 residues. CDR3 region: CASRAQVAGNTIYF. In DNA, the CDR3 is TGTGCCAGCAGGGCGCAGGTGGCCGGAAACACCATATATTTT.

The chain joins TRBV4-3 to TRBJ1-2; D is unresolved. V was trimmed by 5 bases and J by 7 bases, leaving 20 bases between them. Germline V lookup: CDR1 LGHNA, CDR2 YSLEER. The CDR3 sequence is 15 residues long. The CDR3: CASSSYPGALGGYTF. The CDR3 bases are TGCGCCAGCAGCTCTTATCCGGGAGCCCTGGGTGGCTACACCTTC.

The V and J genes are TRBV5-1 and TRBJ2-1; TRBD2 aligns across 9 bases. Germline lookup yields CDR1 SGHRS and CDR2 YFSETQ. The CDR3 loop spans 16 amino acids. Trimming took 4 bases from V and 1 from J; bases not matched to a gene: 6. The CDR3 spells CASSQGSGGSYNEQFF. The CDR3 bases are TGCGCCAGCAGCCAGGGAAGCGGGGGGTCCTACAATGAGCAGTTCTTC.

The J gene is TRBJ1-3, the V gene TRBV6-5; D remains ambiguous. Trimming pared 10 bases from V and 7 bases from J, leaving 17 bases between. Germline CDR1 and CDR2: MNHEY and SVGAGI. The CDR3 is 13 amino acids. The CDR3 sequence is CATRSSLGNTIYF. The CDR3 nucleotides are TGTGCCACCCGCTCCAGTCTCGGGAACACCATATATTTT.

The rearrangement links TRBV5-6 to TRBJ2-7; D is perhaps TRBD1 (6 bases). Trimming stripped 4 bases from V and 9 bases from J, with 14 bases between. The germline V gene has CDR1 SGHDT and CDR2 YYEEEE. CDR3 length equals 12 residues. CDR3 in amino acids: CASSLGGEVQYF. CDR3 coding DNA: TGTGCCAGCAGCCTTGGGGGCGAGGTGCAGTACTTC.

V is TRBV5-1 and J is TRBJ2-1, with 13 nucleotides matching TRBD2. Germline CDR1 reads SGHRS; CDR2 reads YFSETQ. This CDR3 is built from 15 residues. J gave up 8 bases and V 5 bases, and 7 bases lay outside the gene matches. The CDR3 DNA follows: TGCGCCAGCAGGGCGGGACTAGCGGGGTATGATGAGCAGTTCTTC. This encodes CASRAGLAGYDEQFF. Based on the CDR3 plus reference TRBV5-1 and TRBJ2-1, the full variable domain is KAGVTQTPRYLIKTRGQQVTLSCSPISGHRSVSWYQQTPGQGLQFLFEYFSETQRNKGNFPGRFSGRQFSNSRSEMNVSTLELGDSALYLCASRAGLAGYDEQFFGPGTRLTVL.

This clone was seen a handful of times. The rearrangement joins TRBV10-3 to TRBJ1-1; 11 nucleotides agree with TRBD1. The V gene's germline CDR1 is ENHRY and CDR2 SYGVKD. The CDR3 extends over 13 amino acids. V dropped 10 bases and J dropped 3; count of bases not matched to a gene: 4. CDR3 residues: CANRDRGDTEAFF. Written as DNA, the CDR3 is TGTGCCAACAGGGACAGGGGGGACACTGAAGCTTTCTTT.

The V and J genes are TRBV12-3 or TRBV12-4 and TRBJ2-1, with TRBD2 identical over 7 bases. The CDR3 has 13 residues. V dropped 8 bases and J dropped 6; count of bases not matched to a gene: 7. In DNA form, the CDR3 reads TGTGCCAGCTCCAAGCGCGGGAGCAATGAGCAGTTCTTC. Encoded protein: CASSKRGSNEQFF.

The V gene is TRBV5-6, the J gene TRBJ2-3; 7 bases line up with TRBD1. V trimming: 1 base; J trimming: 5 bases; junction bases outside the gene matches: 7. Germline CDR1 reads SGHDT; CDR2 reads YYEEEE. CDR3 length equals 15 residues. The CDR3 DNA reads as TGTGCCAGCAGCTTGCTCGGGCAGGGGGAAGATACGCAGTATTTT. Its translation is CASSLLGQGEDTQYF. The variable domain in full, with the rest retrieved from reference TRBV5-6 and TRBJ2-3, is DAGVTQSPTHLIKTRGQQVTLRCSPKSGHDTVSWYQQALGQGPQFIFQYYEEEERQRGNFPDRFSGHQFPNYSSELNVNALLLGDSALYLCASSLLGQGEDTQYFGPGTRLTVL.

The count of this clone is one. The J gene is TRBJ2-1, the V gene TRBV29-1; 9 bases match TRBD1. CDR1 and CDR2 (germline): SQVTM, ANQGSEA. J lost 1 base, V lost 5 bases, and 12 bases had no gene match. This CDR3 spans 17 amino acids. CDR3 residues: CSVNDLGQGLSYNEQFF. In DNA form, the CDR3 reads TGCAGCGTTAACGACCTGGGACAGGGATTATCCTACAATGAGCAGTTCTTC.

The chain employs TRBV7-6 and TRBJ2-1, with a tentative D call TRBD2 (5 bases). The CDR3 contains 14 residues. CDR1 is SGHVS, CDR2 FNYEAQ, per germline. Trimming stripped 1 base from V and 9 bases from J, with 13 bases between. The CDR3 here is CASSLGDEGGEQFF. CDR3 sequence (DNA): TGTGCCAGCAGCTTAGGGGATGAGGGCGGTGAGCAGTTCTTC.

The rearrangement links TRBV6-5 to TRBJ2-3, with 7 bases matching TRBD2. The V gene's germline CDR1 is MNHEY and CDR2 SVGAGI. With V trimmed by 4 bases and J by 0 bases, 7 bases remained unmatched. The CDR3 contains 16 residues. In nucleotides, the CDR3 is TGTGCCAGCAGTTCCTCTAGCGGCCCTAGCACAGATACGCAGTATTTT. Protein sequence: CASSSSSGPSTDTQYF.

There are a few counts of this clone. The genes are TRBV6-6 and TRBJ1-6; 7 positions agree with TRBD1. V was pared by 6 bases and J by 4 bases, with 18 bases of the junction left unmatched. The V gene's germline CDR1 is MNHNY and CDR2 SVGAGI (reference sequence). This CDR3 is built from 19 residues. CDR3 nucleotides: TGTGCCAGCAGACGAAACGGACAGGCCTTAAACCAATATAATTCACCCCTCCACTTT. Translated, it gives CASRRNGQALNQYNSPLHF.

This chain links TRBV5-1 with TRBJ2-1; 12 bases fit TRBD2. J gave up 9 bases and V 0 bases, and 4 bases lay outside the gene matches. Germline V gene lookup returns CDR1 SGHRS and CDR2 YFSETQ. The CDR3 is 15 amino acids. The CDR3 DNA reads as TGCGCCAGCAGCTTGGCGACTAGCGGGAGCTCTGAGCAGTTCTTC. This codes for CASSLATSGSSEQFF.

The chain joins TRBV9 to TRBJ2-7; possible D gene TRBD2, 6 bases. Trimming removed 0 bases from V and 1 base from J, with 8 bases in between. This CDR3 comprises 14 residues. CDR1 and CDR2 (germline): SGDLS, YYNGEE. In DNA, the CDR3 is TGTGCCAGCAGCGTAGGGGGGGAATCCTACGAGCAGTACTTC. This gives the protein CASSVGGESYEQYF.

The chain has TRBV28 and TRBJ2-7; no reliable D call. CDR3 size: 14 residues. Germline CDR1 and CDR2: MDHEN and SYDVKM. V lost 6 bases, J lost 6 bases, and 18 bases lay in between. The CDR3 nucleotides are TGTGCCAGCAGCACATATGAGGTTACGAGCGAGCAGTACTTC. Its translation is CASSTYEVTSEQYF.

This clone showed up just once. V gene TRBV3-1 (or the pseudogene TRBV3-2) combines with J gene TRBJ2-7, with 11 bases lining up with TRBD2. The CDR3 is 16 amino acids. The germline V gene encodes CDR1 LGHDT and CDR2 YNNKEL (reference sequence). Trimming removed 3 bases from V and 4 bases from J; junction bases left unmatched: 8. The CDR3 sequence is CASSQMSLAGGYEQYF. The CDR3 nucleotides read TGTGCCAGCAGCCAGATGAGTCTAGCGGGAGGTTACGAGCAGTACTTC.

The chain joins TRBV7-2 to TRBJ1-4, with D perhaps TRBD1 (5 bases). V dropped 0 bases and J dropped 7 bases, with 12 bases sitting between them. Germline V gene data show CDR1 as SGHTA and CDR2 as FQGNSA. The CDR3 sequence is 15 residues long. This chain's CDR3 is CASSLALGRAEKLFF. CDR3 DNA: TGTGCCAGCAGCTTAGCGTTGGGCAGGGCTGAAAAACTGTTTTTT.

This chain joins TRBV28 and TRBJ2-5, with 8 nucleotides matching TRBD1. CDR1 and CDR2 from the germline V gene are MDHEN and SYDVKM. Trimming took 4 bases from V and 2 from J; bases not matched to a gene: 9. This CDR3 is built from 16 residues. The CDR3 DNA reads as TGTGCCAGCAGTTCATCGGGACAGGCAATTCAAGAGACCCAGTACTTC. Protein sequence: CASSSSGQAIQETQYF.

The V and J genes are TRBV28 and TRBJ2-2; D is unclear. CDR1 and CDR2 from the germline V gene are MDHEN and SYDVKM. Trimming shortened V by 5 bases and J by 0 bases, and 4 bases separated the two germline ends. The CDR3 totals 13 residues. CDR3: CASSPSNTGELFF. The CDR3 DNA sequence: TGTGCCAGCAGTCCTTCGAACACCGGGGAGCTGTTTTTT. The complete variable domain, with remaining parts taken from reference TRBV28 and TRBJ2-2, reads DVKVTQSSRYLVKRTGEKVFLECVQDMDHENMFWYRQDPGLGLRLIYFSYDVKMKEKGDIPEGYSVSREKKERFSLILESASTNQTSMYLCASSPSNTGELFFGEGSRLTVL.

In its sample, this clone was seen once. The chain joins TRBV5-1 to TRBJ2-4, with 8 bases identical to TRBD1. CDR3 size: 14 residues. Germline CDR1 SGHRS, CDR2 YFSETQ. V gave up 3 bases and J gave up 7 bases; unmatched junction bases: 6. The DNA of the CDR3 is TGCGCCAGCAGCTCCGGACAGGGTTGGAACATTCAGTACTTC. This translates into CASSSGQGWNIQYF. The full variable domain, with the rest looked up from reference TRBV5-1 and TRBJ2-4, is KAGVTQTPRYLIKTRGQQVTLSCSPISGHRSVSWYQQTPGQGLQFLFEYFSETQRNKGNFPGRFSGRQFSNSRSEMNVSTLELGDSALYLCASSSGQGWNIQYFGAGTRLSVL.

The V call is TRBV7-9, the J call TRBJ2-3; 7 bases line up with TRBD2. The CDR3 runs 16 residues. From germline, CDR1 is SEHNR and CDR2 FQNEAQ (reference sequence). V shed 3 bases and J 8 bases; nucleotides not matched to a gene: 14. CDR3 sequence reads: CASSLGDRRELGTQYF. The DNA for the CDR3 is TGTGCCAGCAGCTTGGGGGACCGGCGGGAGCTGGGTACGCAGTATTTT.

The V gene is TRBV5-1, the J gene TRBJ2-1, with TRBD2 matching 10 bases. The CDR3 runs 14 residues. Germline trimming cut 6 bases from V and 5 bases from J; bases unmatched to any gene: 5. CDR1 and CDR2 from the germline V gene are SGHRS and YFSETQ. The CDR3 DNA sequence: TGCGCCAGCACTGGACTAGCGGATAACAATGAGCAGTTCTTC. Its protein product is CASTGLADNNEQFF. The variable domain in full, with the rest retrieved from reference TRBV5-1 and TRBJ2-1, is KAGVTQTPRYLIKTRGQQVTLSCSPISGHRSVSWYQQTPGQGLQFLFEYFSETQRNKGNFPGRFSGRQFSNSRSEMNVSTLELGDSALYLCASTGLADNNEQFFGPGTRLTVL.

The rearrangement links TRBV7-9 to TRBJ2-6; D not resolved. The CDR3 has 14 residues. Germline V gene sequence: CDR1 SEHNR, CDR2 FQNEAQ (reference sequence). V lost 10 bases and J 0 bases, leaving 10 bases between the germline ends. The CDR3 loop reads CAIVGHSGANVLTF. CDR3 in DNA: TGTGCCATCGTGGGCCACTCTGGGGCCAACGTCCTGACTTTC.

The chain links TRBV9 to TRBJ2-2; 7 nucleotides line up with TRBD2. The CDR3 consists of 14 residues. Germline lookup yields CDR1 SGDLS and CDR2 YYNGEE. Unmatched junction bases numbered 4, after V lost 6 bases and J lost 2 bases. CDR3 nucleotide sequence: TGTGCCAGCAACCGGGGGGTTAACACCGGGGAGCTGTTTTTT. It yields the protein CASNRGVNTGELFF.

The chain joins TRBV5-4 to TRBJ2-5, with 9 bases lining up with TRBD2. CDR1 SGHNT and CDR2 YYREEE come from the germline V gene (reference sequence). Trimming removed 4 bases from V and 4 bases from J; junction bases left unmatched: 5. CDR3 size: 14 residues. CDR3 coding DNA: TGTGCCAGCAGCGTAGCGGGAGTGGGAGAGACCCAGTACTTC. Its protein product is CASSVAGVGETQYF.